Listed here are 24 T cell receptor beta chains from one sample, sequenced in a study of identical twins (dated by TCRdb to the mid-2010s). The library was built by means of 5' RACE. These reads were obtained on an Illumina HiSeq 2000. The public reads were reprocessed in TCRdb via fastp at Q25 and MiXCR, keeping in-frame beta chains. Entries that share a CDR3 protein sequence are merged under the most common genes and DNA. The sample yields 500,000 or so distinct CDR3 sequences; roughly an eighth were counted once. Approximately 1% of the sample lies in the top ten. The sample also formed part of further work on yellow fever vaccine responses in identical twins.

The material sequenced was CD4+ T cells sorted from blood. The receptors were gathered from a young woman in good health.

The chain combines TRBV20-1 with TRBJ1-5, with 8 bases identical to TRBD1. CDR3 length: 14 residues. With 6 bases clipped from V and 6 bases from J, the junction kept 10 bases outside the gene matches. The germline V gene has CDR1 DFQATT and CDR2 SNEGSKA (reference sequence). Written as DNA, the CDR3 is TGCAGTGCACGTAACGACAGGGGAAGTCAGCCCCAGCATTTT. It specifies CSARNDRGSQPQHF.

This clonotype was counted between two and nine times. The rearrangement links TRBV7-8 to TRBJ2-3; D unresolved. Per germline, CDR1 SGHVS and CDR2 FQNEAQ. V gave up 1 base and J gave up 3 bases, with 11 bases separating them. The CDR3 loop spans 15 amino acids. The CDR3 DNA reads as TGTGCCAGCAGCTTAGATCCTTTAGGAACAGATACGCAGTATTTT. Residues: CASSLDPLGTDTQYF.

The rearrangement joins TRBV6-5 to TRBJ2-7, with D uncertain. The CDR3 extends over 12 amino acids. Trimming removed 8 bases from V and 0 bases from J, with 8 bases in between. The germline V gene has CDR1 MNHEY and CDR2 SVGAGI. The CDR3 DNA is TGTGCCAGCCGCAGTTTCTCCTACGAGCAGTACTTC. It yields the protein CASRSFSYEQYF.

This clonotype showed up many times. The rearrangement uses TRBV5-1 and TRBJ2-5; tentative D call: TRBD1 (6 bases). Germline values: CDR1 SGHRS, CDR2 YFSETQ. V lost 0 bases to trimming and J lost 3 bases, with 15 bases between them. The CDR3 has 16 residues. The CDR3 coding sequence is TGCGCCAGCAGCTTGGGAAGTAGGGGGTCCGAAGAGACCCAGTACTTC. Translation: CASSLGSRGSEETQYF.

This chain connects TRBV4-3 to TRBJ2-7; 7 nucleotides match TRBD1. The CDR3 loop spans 15 amino acids. The germline V gene has CDR1 LGHNA and CDR2 YSLEER. V dropped 2 bases and J dropped 2; count of bases not matched to a gene: 6. CDR3 DNA: TGCGCCAGCAGCCAATTTATAGGGGGCGCCTACGAGCAGTACTTC. Its translation is CASSQFIGGAYEQYF.

The genes are TRBV5-4 and TRBJ2-1, with 9 bases fitting TRBD2. V was pared by 6 bases and J by 5 bases, with 9 bases of the junction left unmatched. Germline V lookup: CDR1 SGHNT, CDR2 YYREEE (reference sequence). The length of the CDR3 is 15 residues. The DNA for the CDR3 is TGTGCCAGCAATAGTGGGACTAGCAGGAACAATGAGCAGTTCTTC. Protein: CASNSGTSRNNEQFF. Using reference TRBV5-4 and TRBJ2-1 for the parts outside the CDR3, the full variable domain is ETGVTQSPTHLIKTRGQQVTLRCSSQSGHNTVSWYQQALGQGPQFIFQYYREEENGRGNFPPRFSGLQFPNYSSELNVNALELDDSALYLCASNSGTSRNNEQFFGPGTRLTVL.

This clonotype turned up a few times. The chain is built from TRBV2 and TRBJ1-2; weak D call: TRBD1 (6 bases). The germline V gene has CDR1 SNHLY and CDR2 FYNNEI. This CDR3 is 13 amino acids long. V lost 7 bases and J 3 bases, leaving 12 bases between the germline ends. In DNA, the CDR3 is TGTGCCAGCATGGACAGCGACGACTATGGCTACACCTTC. This translates into CASMDSDDYGYTF.

This clonotype was seen ten or more times. The V and J genes are TRBV2 and TRBJ2-1; 9 nucleotides align to TRBD2. The germline V gene has CDR1 SNHLY and CDR2 FYNNEI. V lost 2 bases, J lost 6 bases, and 5 bases stayed unmatched. This CDR3 is built from 15 residues. The CDR3 protein is CASSEFAGGPNEQFF. The CDR3 DNA is TGTGCCAGCAGTGAATTTGCGGGGGGGCCCAATGAGCAGTTCTTC.

This clonotype showed up many times. The chain recombines TRBV12-3 or TRBV12-4 with TRBJ1-5; TRBD1 agrees at 9 bases. J gave up 0 bases and V 6 bases, and 3 bases lay outside the gene matches. CDR3 length equals 15 residues. The CDR3 sequence: CASSRTGDSNQPQHF. The DNA of the CDR3 is TGTGCCAGCAGCCGGACAGGGGATAGCAATCAGCCCCAGCATTTT.

This clonotype occurred a few times. The CDR3 loop is CASSLRGPLAV. DNA for the CDR3: TGTGCCAGCAGTTTAAGGGGACCTCTTGCTGTC. This sequence joins TRBV12-3 or TRBV12-4 and TRBJ2-7; D is tentatively TRBD1 or TRBD2 (5 bases each). The CDR3 has 11 residues.

The V and J genes are TRBV29-1 and TRBJ2-3; tentatively, D is TRBD2 (6 bases). Germline values: CDR1 SQVTM, CDR2 ANQGSEA. Trimming cost V 5 bases and J 1 base, with 7 bases left between them. The CDR3 is 12 residues long. The chain's CDR3 is CSVWGGTDTQYF. The CDR3, as DNA: TGCAGCGTTTGGGGGGGCACAGATACGCAGTATTTT.

This CDR3 is CASSLEARSGYEQFF. Written as DNA, the CDR3 is TGTGCCAGCAGCTTAGAGGCTAGATCCGGTTATGAGCAGTTCTTC. The chain has TRBV7-2 and TRBJ2-1; D not resolved. V shed 1 base and J shed 8 bases, with 15 bases lying between them. In germline, CDR1 is SGHTA, CDR2 FQGNSA. The CDR3 totals 15 residues. The full variable domain, completed using reference TRBV7-2 and TRBJ2-1, is GAGVSQSPSNKVTEKGKDVELRCDPISGHTALYWYRQSLGQGLEFLIYFQGNSAPDKSGLPSDRFSAERTGGSVSTLTIQRTQQEDSAVYLCASSLEARSGYEQFFGPGTRLTVL.

J is TRBJ2-7 and V is TRBV9; 7 bases align to TRBD2. V lost 1 base, J lost 2 bases, and 3 bases stayed unmatched. The germline CDR1 and CDR2 sequences are SGDLS and YYNGEE. The CDR3 covers 14 residues. This CDR3 is CASSVSGTTYEQYF. The CDR3 DNA follows: TGTGCCAGCAGCGTAAGCGGGACCACCTACGAGCAGTACTTC.

This clonotype was recorded a few times. This chain links TRBV7-3 with TRBJ1-5, with D uncertain. Germline CDR1 is SGHTA and CDR2 is FQGTGA. This CDR3 spans 17 amino acids. V lost 1 base and J lost 1, with 14 bases in between. CDR3 nucleotides: TGTGCCAGCAGCTTAATGCCCTGGCAGACAAGCAATCAGCCCCAGCATTTT. Protein sequence: CASSLMPWQTSNQPQHF.

The chain carries TRBV5-1 and TRBJ2-7; 9 bases map to TRBD1. The V gene's germline CDR1 is SGHRS and CDR2 YFSETQ. The length of the CDR3 is 14 residues. The trim removed 4 bases at V and 3 bases at J, leaving 5 bases unmatched. CDR3 in amino acids: CASSKDRGDYEQYF. The CDR3 DNA reads TGCGCCAGCAGCAAAGACAGGGGGGACTACGAGCAGTACTTC.

This clonotype showed up just a few times. This chain links TRBV20-1 with TRBJ2-3, with 8 nucleotides matching TRBD2. CDR1 is DFQATT, CDR2 SNEGSKA, per germline (reference sequence). The CDR3 is 16 residues long. With V trimmed by 1 base and J by 0 bases, 6 bases remained unmatched. The CDR3 bases are TGCAGTGCTAGAGTGTTAGCTAGCGGGAGCACAGATACGCAGTATTTT. Translation gives CSARVLASGSTDTQYF.

The rearrangement uses TRBV12-3 or TRBV12-4 and TRBJ2-7; D is uncertain. The CDR3 is 13 amino acids. V lost 1 base and J lost 4, with 8 bases in between. The DNA of the CDR3 is TGTGCCAGCAGTTTAGTTCCAAGATACGAGCAGTACTTC. Encoded protein: CASSLVPRYEQYF.

This clonotype was found a few times. The chain links TRBV11-2 to TRBJ2-1; the D gene could be TRBD1 or TRBD2 (6 bases each). CDR3 length: 15 amino acids. CDR1 SGHAT and CDR2 FQNNGV come from the germline V gene. The V and J ends lost 5 bases and 7 bases respectively, with 18 bases between them. This chain's CDR3 is CASSPIRGLMNEQFF. The CDR3 bases are TGTGCCAGCAGCCCGATTCGGGGGCTGATGAATGAGCAGTTCTTC.

This chain links TRBV3-1 with TRBJ2-1; perhaps TRBD2 as D (5 bases). The CDR3 is made up of 14 amino acids. Trimming pared 0 bases from V and 7 bases from J, leaving 10 bases between. From germline, CDR1 is LGHDT and CDR2 YNNKEL (reference sequence). The CDR3 nucleotides read TGTGCCAGCAGCCAAGAGTGGGTAGCGAATGAGCAGTTCTTC. The encoded protein is CASSQEWVANEQFF.

This clonotype was recorded a few times. CDR3 amino acids: CAWSKTREIMFF. CDR3 nucleotides: TGTGCCTGGAGTAAAACCAGGGAAATTATGTTCTTC. The chain is built from TRBV30 and TRBJ2-1; the D gene is possibly TRBD1 (5 bases). Germline V gene data show CDR1 as GTSNPN and CDR2 as SVGIG (reference sequence). Trimming stripped 2 bases from V and 15 bases from J, with 17 bases between. CDR3 size: 12 residues. The full variable domain, completed using reference TRBV30 and TRBJ2-1, is SQTIHQWPATLVQPVGSPLSLECTVEGTSNPNLYWYRQAAGRGLQLLFYSVGIGQISSEVPQNLSASRPQDRQFILSSKKLLLSDSGFYLCAWSKTREIMFFGPGTRLTVL.

Only a few counts were recorded for this clonotype. This chain connects TRBV12-3 or TRBV12-4 to TRBJ2-5; D unresolved. Trimming stripped 1 base from V and 2 bases from J, with 14 bases between. This CDR3 is built from 16 residues. CDR3: CASSLGRAEIQETQYF. CDR3 sequence (DNA): TGTGCCAGCAGTTTAGGCCGGGCAGAAATACAAGAGACCCAGTACTTC.

This clonotype was detected a few times. The CDR3 sequence: CASRNAATGYTGELFF. In nucleotides, the CDR3 is TGTGCCAGCAGGAACGCCGCGACAGGATACACCGGGGAGCTGTTTTTT. The chain has TRBV6-1 and TRBJ2-2; TRBD1 might be the D (6 bases). The CDR3 runs 16 residues. CDR1 MNHNS and CDR2 SASEGT come from the germline V gene. V dropped 6 bases and J dropped 3 bases, with 17 bases sitting between them.

V is TRBV6-1 and J is TRBJ2-1; perhaps TRBD2 as D (7 bases). CDR1 and CDR2 (germline): MNHNS, SASEGT. The CDR3 extends over 17 amino acids. V gave up 5 bases and J gave up 2 bases, with 19 bases separating them. This CDR3 reads CASSNTRGARPYNEQFF. The CDR3 DNA reads as TGTGCCAGCAGTAATACCCGGGGGGCCCGGCCCTACAATGAGCAGTTCTTC.

This clonotype was counted between two and nine times. The CDR3 region has the DNA TGTGCCAGCAGCCCCCGACAGGGAGGTGTCCACAATGAGCAGTTCTTC. It yields the protein CASSPRQGGVHNEQFF. The rearrangement uses TRBV4-2 and TRBJ2-1, with D perhaps matching TRBD1 (7 bases). The germline V gene has CDR1 LGHNA and CDR2 YNFKEQ. Trimming took 4 bases from V and 5 from J, leaving 18 bases between them. CDR3 length equals 16 residues.